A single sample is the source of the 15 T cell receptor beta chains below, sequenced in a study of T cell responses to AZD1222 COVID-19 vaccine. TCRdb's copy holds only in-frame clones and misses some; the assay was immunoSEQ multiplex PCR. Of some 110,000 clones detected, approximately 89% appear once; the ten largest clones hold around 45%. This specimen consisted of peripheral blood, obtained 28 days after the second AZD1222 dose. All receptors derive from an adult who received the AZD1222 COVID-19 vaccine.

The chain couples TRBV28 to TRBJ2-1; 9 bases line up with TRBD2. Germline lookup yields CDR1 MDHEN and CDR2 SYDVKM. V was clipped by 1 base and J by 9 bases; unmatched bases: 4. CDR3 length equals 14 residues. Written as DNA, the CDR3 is TGTGCCAGCAGTTTATATAAGCGGGAGGCTGAGCAGTTCTTC. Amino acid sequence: CASSLYKREAEQFF. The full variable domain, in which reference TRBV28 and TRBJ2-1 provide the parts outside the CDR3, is DVKVTQSSRYLVKRTGEKVFLECVQDMDHENMFWYRQDPGLGLRLIYFSYDVKMKEKGDIPEGYSVSREKKERFSLILESASTNQTSMYLCASSLYKREAEQFFGPGTRLTVL.

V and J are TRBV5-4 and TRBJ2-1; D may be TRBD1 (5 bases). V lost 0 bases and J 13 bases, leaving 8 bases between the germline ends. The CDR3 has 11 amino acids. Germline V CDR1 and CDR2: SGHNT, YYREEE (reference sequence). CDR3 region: CASSLAGRQFF. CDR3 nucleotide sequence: TGTGCCAGCAGCTTGGCAGGGCGACAGTTCTTC.

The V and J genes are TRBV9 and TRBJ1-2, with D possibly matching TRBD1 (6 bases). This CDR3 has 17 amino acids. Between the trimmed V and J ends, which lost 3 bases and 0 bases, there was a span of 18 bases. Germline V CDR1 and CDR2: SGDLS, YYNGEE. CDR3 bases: TGTGCCAGCAGCGCCACTTACACAGGGTACACTAACTATGGCTACACCTTC. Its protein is CASSATYTGYTNYGYTF.

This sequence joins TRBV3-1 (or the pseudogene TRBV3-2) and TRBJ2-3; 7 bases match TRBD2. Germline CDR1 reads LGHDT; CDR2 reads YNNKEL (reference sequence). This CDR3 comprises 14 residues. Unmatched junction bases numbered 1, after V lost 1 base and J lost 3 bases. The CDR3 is CASSQAGGTDTQYF. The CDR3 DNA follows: TGTGCCAGCAGCCAAGCCGGGGGGACAGATACGCAGTATTTT.

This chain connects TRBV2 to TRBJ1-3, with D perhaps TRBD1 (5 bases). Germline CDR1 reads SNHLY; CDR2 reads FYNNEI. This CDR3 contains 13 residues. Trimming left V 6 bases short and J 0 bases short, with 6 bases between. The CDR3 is CASRQVSGNTIYF. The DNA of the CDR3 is TGTGCCAGCAGACAGGTCTCTGGAAACACCATATATTTT.

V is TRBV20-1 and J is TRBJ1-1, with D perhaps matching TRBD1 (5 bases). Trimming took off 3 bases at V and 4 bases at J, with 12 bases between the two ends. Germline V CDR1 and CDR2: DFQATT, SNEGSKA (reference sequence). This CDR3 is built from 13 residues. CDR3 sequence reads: CSASSGPGTEAFF. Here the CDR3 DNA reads TGCAGTGCTAGTTCGGGGCCCGGCACTGAAGCTTTCTTT.

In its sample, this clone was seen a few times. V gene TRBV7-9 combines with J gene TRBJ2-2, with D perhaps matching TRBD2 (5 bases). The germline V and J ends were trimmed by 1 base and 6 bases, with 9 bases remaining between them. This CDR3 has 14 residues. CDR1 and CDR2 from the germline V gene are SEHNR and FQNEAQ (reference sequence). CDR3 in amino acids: CASSLVASPGELFF. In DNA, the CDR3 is TGTGCCAGCAGCTTAGTTGCTAGCCCCGGGGAGCTGTTTTTT. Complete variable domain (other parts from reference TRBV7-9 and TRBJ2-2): DTGVSQNPRHKITKRGQNVTFRCDPISEHNRLYWYRQTLGQGPEFLTYFQNEAQLEKSRLLSDRFSAERPKGSFSTLEIQRTEQGDSAMYLCASSLVASPGELFFGEGSRLTVL.

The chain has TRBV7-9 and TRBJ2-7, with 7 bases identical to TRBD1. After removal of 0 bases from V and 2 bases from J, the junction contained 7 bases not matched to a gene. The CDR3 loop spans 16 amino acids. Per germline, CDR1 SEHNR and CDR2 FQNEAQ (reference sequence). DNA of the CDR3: TGTGCCAGCAGCTTAGCGCCCTCACAGGGGCCCTACGAGCAGTACTTC. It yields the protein CASSLAPSQGPYEQYF.

CDR3 DNA: TGTGCCAGTAGCCGGACAGGGAATATCTATGGCTACACCTTC. Translated: CASSRTGNIYGYTF. The chain joins TRBV19 to TRBJ1-2; 8 nucleotides line up with TRBD1. The germline V gene has CDR1 LNHDA and CDR2 SQIVND (reference sequence). This CDR3 has 14 residues. With V trimmed by 6 bases and J by 4 bases, 7 bases remained unmatched.

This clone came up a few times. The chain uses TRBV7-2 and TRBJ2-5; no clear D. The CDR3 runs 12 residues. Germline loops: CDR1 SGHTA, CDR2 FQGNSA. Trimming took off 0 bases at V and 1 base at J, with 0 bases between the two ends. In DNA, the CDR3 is TGTGCCAGCAGCTTAGCCCAAGAGACCCAGTACTTC. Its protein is CASSLAQETQYF. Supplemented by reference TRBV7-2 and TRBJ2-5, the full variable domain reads GAGVSQSPSNKVTEKGKDVELRCDPISGHTALYWYRQSLGQGLEFLIYFQGNSAPDKSGLPSDRFSAERTGGSVSTLTIQRTQQEDSAVYLCASSLAQETQYFGPGTRLLVL.

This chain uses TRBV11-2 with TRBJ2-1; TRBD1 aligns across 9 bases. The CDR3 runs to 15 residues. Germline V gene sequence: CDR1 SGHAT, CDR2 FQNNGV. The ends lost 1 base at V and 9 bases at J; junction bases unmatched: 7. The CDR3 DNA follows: TGTGCCAGCAGCTTAGGGGGACAGGGCGAGGGTGAGCAGTTCTTC. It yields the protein CASSLGGQGEGEQFF.

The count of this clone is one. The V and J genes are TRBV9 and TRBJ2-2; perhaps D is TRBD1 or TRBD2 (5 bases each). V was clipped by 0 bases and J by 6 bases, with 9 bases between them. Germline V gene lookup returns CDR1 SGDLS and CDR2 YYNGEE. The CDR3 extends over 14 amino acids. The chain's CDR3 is CASSVVSGPGELFF. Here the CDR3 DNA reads TGTGCCAGCAGCGTAGTGTCGGGACCCGGGGAGCTGTTTTTT.

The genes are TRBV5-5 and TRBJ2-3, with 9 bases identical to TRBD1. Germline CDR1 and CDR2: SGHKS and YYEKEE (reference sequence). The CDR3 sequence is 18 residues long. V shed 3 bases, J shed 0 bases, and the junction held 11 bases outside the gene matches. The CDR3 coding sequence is TGTGCCAGCAGCTACCGGGACAGGGACCGTCCTAGCACAGATACGCAGTATTTT. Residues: CASSYRDRDRPSTDTQYF.

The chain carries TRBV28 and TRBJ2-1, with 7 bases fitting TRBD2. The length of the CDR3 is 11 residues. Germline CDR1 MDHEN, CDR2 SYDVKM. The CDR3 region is CVAGRVGEQFF. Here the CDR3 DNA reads TGTGTAGCGGGCAGGGTGGGTGAGCAGTTCTTC.

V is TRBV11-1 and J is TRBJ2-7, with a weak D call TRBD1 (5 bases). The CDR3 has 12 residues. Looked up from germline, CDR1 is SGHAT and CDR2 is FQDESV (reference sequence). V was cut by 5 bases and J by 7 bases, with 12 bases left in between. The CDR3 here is CASSLGHGEQYF. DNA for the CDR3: TGTGCCAGCAGCCTCGGACATGGGGAGCAGTACTTC.